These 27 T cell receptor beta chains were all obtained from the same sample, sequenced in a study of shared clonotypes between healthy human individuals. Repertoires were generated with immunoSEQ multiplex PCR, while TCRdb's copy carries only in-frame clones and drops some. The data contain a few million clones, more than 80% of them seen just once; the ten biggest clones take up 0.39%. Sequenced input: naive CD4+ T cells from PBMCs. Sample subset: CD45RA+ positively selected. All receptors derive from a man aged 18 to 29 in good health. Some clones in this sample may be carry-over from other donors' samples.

The CDR3, as DNA: TGTGCCAGCAGCCCTCAGGACCGGGGAGGGGGCGAGCAGTACTTC. Protein: CASSPQDRGGGEQYF. The J gene is TRBJ2-7, the V gene TRBV7-2, with D possibly TRBD2 on 7 matching bases. CDR1 is SGHTA, CDR2 FQGNSA, per germline. The V gene lost 5 bases and the J gene lost 6 bases, with 20 bases spanning the gap. The CDR3 covers 15 residues.

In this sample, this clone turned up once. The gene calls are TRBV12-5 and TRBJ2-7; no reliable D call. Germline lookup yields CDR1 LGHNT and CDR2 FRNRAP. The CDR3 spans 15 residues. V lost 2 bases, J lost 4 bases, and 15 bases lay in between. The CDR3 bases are TGTGCTAGTGGTTTGTTCGGCGGACGTCCTTACGAGCAGTACTTC. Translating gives CASGLFGGRPYEQYF.

The CDR3 nucleotides read TGTGCCAGCAGCAAAAGTATTGGTCCATCCAACTTACAGGGGCATGGCTACACCTTC. It translates to CASSKSIGPSNLQGHGYTF. This sequence joins TRBV21-1 and TRBJ1-2; the tabulated D call, TRBD1, remains unverified against the DNA. TRBV21-1 counts as a pseudogene. The CDR3 sequence is 19 residues long.

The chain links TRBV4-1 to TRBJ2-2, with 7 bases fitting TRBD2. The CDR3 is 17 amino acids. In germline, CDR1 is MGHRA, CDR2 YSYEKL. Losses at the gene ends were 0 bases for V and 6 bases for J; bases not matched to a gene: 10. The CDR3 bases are TGCGCCAGCAGCCAAGATCGCGGGAGTTTCGACCCCGGGGAGCTGTTTTTT. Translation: CASSQDRGSFDPGELFF.

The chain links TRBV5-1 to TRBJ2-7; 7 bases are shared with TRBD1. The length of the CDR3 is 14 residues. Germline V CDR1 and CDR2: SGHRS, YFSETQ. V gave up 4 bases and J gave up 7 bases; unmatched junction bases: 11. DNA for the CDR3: TGCGCCAGCAGCATGGGACAGCCGTGGAGGGAGCAGTACTTC. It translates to CASSMGQPWREQYF.

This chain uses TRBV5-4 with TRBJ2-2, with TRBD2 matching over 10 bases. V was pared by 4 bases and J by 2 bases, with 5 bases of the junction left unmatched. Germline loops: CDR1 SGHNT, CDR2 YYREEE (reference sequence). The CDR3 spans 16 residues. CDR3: CASSTGTSVNTGELFF. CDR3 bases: TGTGCCAGCAGCACCGGGACTAGCGTTAACACCGGGGAGCTGTTTTTT.

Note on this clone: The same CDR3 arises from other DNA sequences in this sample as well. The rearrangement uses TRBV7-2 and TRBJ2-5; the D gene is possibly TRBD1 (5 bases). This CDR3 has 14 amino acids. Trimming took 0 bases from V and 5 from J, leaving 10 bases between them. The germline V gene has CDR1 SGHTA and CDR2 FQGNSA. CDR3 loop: CASSLAGPGETQYF. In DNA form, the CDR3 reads TGTGCCAGCAGCTTAGCGGGGCCCGGGGAGACCCAGTACTTC.

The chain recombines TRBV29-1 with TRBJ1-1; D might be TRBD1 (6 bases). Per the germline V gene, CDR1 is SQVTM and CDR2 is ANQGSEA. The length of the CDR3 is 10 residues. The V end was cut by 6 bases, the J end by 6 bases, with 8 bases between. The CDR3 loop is CSVTGAEAFF. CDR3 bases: TGCAGCGTGACAGGCGCTGAAGCTTTCTTT.

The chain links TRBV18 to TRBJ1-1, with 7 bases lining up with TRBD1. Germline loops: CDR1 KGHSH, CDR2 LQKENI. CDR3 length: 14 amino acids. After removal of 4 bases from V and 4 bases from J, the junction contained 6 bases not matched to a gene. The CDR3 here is CASSRLTGVTEAFF. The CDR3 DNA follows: TGTGCCAGCTCACGACTTACAGGGGTCACTGAAGCTTTCTTT. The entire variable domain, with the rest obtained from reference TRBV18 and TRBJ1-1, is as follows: NAGVMQNPRHLVRRRGQEARLRCSPMKGHSHVYWYRQLPEEGLKFMVYLQKENIIDESGMPKERFSAEFPKEGPSILRIQQVVRGDSAAYFCASSRLTGVTEAFFGQGTRLTVV.

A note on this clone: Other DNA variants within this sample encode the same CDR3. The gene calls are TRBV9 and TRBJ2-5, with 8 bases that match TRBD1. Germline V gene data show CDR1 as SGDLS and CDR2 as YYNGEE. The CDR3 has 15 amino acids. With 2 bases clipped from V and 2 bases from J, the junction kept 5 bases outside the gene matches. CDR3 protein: CASSVSGTGQETQYF. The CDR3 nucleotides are TGTGCCAGCAGCGTTTCTGGGACAGGACAAGAGACCCAGTACTTC.

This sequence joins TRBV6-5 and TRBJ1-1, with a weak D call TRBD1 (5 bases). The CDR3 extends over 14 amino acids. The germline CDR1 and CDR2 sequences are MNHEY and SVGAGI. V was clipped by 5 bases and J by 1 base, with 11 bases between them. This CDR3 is CASSLTGENTEAFF. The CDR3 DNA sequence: TGTGCCAGCAGTCTTACGGGGGAGAACACTGAAGCTTTCTTT.

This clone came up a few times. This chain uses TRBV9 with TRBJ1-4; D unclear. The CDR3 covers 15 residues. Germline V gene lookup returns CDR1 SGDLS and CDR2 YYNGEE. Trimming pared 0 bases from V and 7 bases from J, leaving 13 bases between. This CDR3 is CASSVEWGVGEKLFF. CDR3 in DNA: TGTGCCAGCAGCGTAGAATGGGGAGTAGGTGAAAAACTGTTTTTT.

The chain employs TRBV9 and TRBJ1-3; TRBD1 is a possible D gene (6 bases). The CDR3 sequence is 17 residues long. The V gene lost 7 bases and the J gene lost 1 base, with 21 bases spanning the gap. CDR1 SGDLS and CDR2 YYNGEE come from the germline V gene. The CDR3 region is CASRRTLGGSSGNTIYF. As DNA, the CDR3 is TGTGCCAGCCGCCGAACTCTAGGGGGTAGTTCTGGAAACACCATATATTTT.

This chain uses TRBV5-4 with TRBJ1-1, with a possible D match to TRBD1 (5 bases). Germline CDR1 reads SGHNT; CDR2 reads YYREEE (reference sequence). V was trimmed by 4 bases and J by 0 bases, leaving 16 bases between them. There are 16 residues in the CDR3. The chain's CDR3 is CASSVPVGTVNTEAFF. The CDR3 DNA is TGTGCCAGCAGCGTCCCGGTCGGGACGGTGAACACTGAAGCTTTCTTT.

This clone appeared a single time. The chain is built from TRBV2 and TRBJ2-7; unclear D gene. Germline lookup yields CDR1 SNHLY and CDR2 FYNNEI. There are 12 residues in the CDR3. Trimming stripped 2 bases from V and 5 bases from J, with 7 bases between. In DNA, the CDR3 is TGTGCCAGCAGTGAATGGCCGGACGAGCAGTACTTC. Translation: CASSEWPDEQYF.

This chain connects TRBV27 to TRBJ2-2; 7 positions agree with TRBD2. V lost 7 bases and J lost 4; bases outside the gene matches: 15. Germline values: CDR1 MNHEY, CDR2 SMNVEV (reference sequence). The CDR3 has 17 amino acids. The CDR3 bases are TGTGCCAGCACTCTACGTGCGAGCGGGAAAGTCACCGGGGAGCTGTTTTTT. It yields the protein CASTLRASGKVTGELFF.

CDR3 sequence reads: CAISESTASQPQHF. The DNA of the CDR3 is TGTGCCATCAGTGAGTCGACAGCCAGTCAGCCCCAGCATTTT. V gene TRBV10-3 combines with J gene TRBJ1-5; maybe TRBD1 (5 bases). Germline CDR1 and CDR2: ENHRY and SYGVKD. V lost 0 bases to trimming and J lost 6 bases, with 9 bases between them. CDR3 length equals 14 residues.

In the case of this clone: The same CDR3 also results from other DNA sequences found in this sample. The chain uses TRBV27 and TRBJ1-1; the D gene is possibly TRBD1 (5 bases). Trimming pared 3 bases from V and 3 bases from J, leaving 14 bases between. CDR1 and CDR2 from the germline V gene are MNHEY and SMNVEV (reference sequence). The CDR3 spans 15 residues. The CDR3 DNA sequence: TGTGCCAGCAGTTTCTCCAGGGAAGGGGACACTGAAGCTTTCTTT. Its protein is CASSFSREGDTEAFF.

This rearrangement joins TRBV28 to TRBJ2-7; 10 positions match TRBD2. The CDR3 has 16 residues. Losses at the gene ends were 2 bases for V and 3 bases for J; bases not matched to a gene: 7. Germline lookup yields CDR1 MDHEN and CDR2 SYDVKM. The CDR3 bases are TGTGCCAGCAGTTTACCCCTAGCGGGAGCGAACTACGAGCAGTACTTC. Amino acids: CASSLPLAGANYEQYF. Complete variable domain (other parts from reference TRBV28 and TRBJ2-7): DVKVTQSSRYLVKRTGEKVFLECVQDMDHENMFWYRQDPGLGLRLIYFSYDVKMKEKGDIPEGYSVSREKKERFSLILESASTNQTSMYLCASSLPLAGANYEQYFGPGTRLTVT.

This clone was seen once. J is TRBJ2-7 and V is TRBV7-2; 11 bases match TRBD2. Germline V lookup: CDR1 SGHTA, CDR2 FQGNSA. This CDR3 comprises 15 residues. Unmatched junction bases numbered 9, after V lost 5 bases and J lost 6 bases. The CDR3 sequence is CASSLTSGRMGEQYF. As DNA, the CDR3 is TGTGCCAGCAGCCTTACTAGCGGGAGAATGGGCGAGCAGTACTTC. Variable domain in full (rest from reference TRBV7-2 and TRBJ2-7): GAGVSQSPSNKVTEKGKDVELRCDPISGHTALYWYRQSLGQGLEFLIYFQGNSAPDKSGLPSDRFSAERTGGSVSTLTIQRTQQEDSAVYLCASSLTSGRMGEQYFGPGTRLTVT.

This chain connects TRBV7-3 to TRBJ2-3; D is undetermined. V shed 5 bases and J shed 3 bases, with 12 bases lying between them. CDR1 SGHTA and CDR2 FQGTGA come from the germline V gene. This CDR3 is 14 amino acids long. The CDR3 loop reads CASSAALGTDTQYF. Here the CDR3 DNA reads TGTGCCAGCAGCGCTGCTCTAGGGACAGATACGCAGTATTTT.

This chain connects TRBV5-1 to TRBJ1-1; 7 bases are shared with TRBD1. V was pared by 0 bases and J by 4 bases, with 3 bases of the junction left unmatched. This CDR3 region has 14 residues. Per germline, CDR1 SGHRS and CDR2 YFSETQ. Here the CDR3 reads CASSLEGQVTEAFF. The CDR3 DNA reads TGCGCCAGCAGCTTGGAAGGACAGGTCACTGAAGCTTTCTTT. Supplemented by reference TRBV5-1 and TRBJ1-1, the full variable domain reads KAGVTQTPRYLIKTRGQQVTLSCSPISGHRSVSWYQQTPGQGLQFLFEYFSETQRNKGNFPGRFSGRQFSNSRSEMNVSTLELGDSALYLCASSLEGQVTEAFFGQGTRLTVV.

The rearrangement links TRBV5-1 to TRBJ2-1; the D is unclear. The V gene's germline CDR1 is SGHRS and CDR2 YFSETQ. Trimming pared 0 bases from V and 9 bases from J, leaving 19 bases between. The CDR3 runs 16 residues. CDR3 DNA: TGCGCCAGCAGCTTGGACGTCGGAGAAGCGATAAGTGAGCAGTTCTTC. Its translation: CASSLDVGEAISEQFF.

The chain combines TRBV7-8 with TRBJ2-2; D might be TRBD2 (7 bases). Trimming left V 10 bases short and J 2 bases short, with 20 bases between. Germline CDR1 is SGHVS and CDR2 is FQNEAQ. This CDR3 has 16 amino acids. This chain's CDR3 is CATPRGGTPNTGELFF. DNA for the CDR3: TGTGCCACCCCTAGGGGGGGGACCCCTAACACCGGGGAGCTGTTTTTT.

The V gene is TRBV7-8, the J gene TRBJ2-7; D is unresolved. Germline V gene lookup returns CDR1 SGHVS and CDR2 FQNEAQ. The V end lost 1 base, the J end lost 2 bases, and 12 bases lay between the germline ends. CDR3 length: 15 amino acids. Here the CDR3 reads CASSLGPGSPYEQYF. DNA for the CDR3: TGTGCCAGCAGCTTAGGTCCCGGCAGCCCCTACGAGCAGTACTTC.

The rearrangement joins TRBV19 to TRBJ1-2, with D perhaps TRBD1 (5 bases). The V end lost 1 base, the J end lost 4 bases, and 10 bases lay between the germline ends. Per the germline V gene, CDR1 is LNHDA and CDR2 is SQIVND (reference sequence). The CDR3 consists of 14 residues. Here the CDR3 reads CASSIGRGAYGYTF. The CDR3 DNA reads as TGTGCCAGTAGTATAGGTCGGGGCGCCTATGGCTACACCTTC.

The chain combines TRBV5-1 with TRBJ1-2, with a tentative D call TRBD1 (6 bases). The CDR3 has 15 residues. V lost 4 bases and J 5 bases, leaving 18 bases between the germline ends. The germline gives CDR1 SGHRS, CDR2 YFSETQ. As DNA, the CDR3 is TGCGCCAGCAGCAAGAGGACGGAGGACAGATATGGCTACACCTTC. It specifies CASSKRTEDRYGYTF.